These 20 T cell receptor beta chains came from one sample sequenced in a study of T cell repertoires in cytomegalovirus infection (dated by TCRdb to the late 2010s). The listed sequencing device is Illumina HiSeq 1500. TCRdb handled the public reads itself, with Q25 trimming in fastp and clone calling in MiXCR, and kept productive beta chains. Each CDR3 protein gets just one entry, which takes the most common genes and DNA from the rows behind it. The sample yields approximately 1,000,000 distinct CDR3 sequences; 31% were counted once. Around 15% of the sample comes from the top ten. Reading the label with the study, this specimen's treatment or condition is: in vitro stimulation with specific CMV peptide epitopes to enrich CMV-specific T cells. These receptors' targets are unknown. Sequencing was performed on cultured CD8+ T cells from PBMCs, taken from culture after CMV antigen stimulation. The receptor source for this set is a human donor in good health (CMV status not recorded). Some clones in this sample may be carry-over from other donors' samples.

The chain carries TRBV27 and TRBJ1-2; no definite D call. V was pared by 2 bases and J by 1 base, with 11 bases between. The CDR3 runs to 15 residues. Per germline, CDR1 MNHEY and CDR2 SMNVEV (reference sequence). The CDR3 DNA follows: TGTGCCAGCAGTTTAGAGAGGAAGCTTAACTATGGCTACACCTTC. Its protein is CASSLERKLNYGYTF.

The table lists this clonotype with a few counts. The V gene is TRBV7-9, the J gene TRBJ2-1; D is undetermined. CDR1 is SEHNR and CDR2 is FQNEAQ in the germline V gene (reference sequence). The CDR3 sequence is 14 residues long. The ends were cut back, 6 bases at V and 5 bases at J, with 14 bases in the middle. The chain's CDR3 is CASSSRVHHNEQFF. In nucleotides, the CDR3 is TGTGCCAGCAGTTCCCGGGTACATCACAATGAGCAGTTCTTC. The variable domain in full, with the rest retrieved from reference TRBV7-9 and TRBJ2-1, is DTGVSQNPRHKITKRGQNVTFRCDPISEHNRLYWYRQTLGQGPEFLTYFQNEAQLEKSRLLSDRFSAERPKGSFSTLEIQRTEQGDSAMYLCASSSRVHHNEQFFGPGTRLTVL.

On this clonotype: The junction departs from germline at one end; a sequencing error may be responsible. CDR3 in amino acids: CASRAADADTQYF. The DNA for the CDR3 is TGTGCGAGCAGAGCGGCGGACGCAGATACGCAGTATTTT. The rearrangement uses TRBV7-3 and TRBJ2-3; maybe TRBD2 (5 bases). CDR3 length equals 13 residues. Germline V gene data show CDR1 as SGHTA and CDR2 as FQGTGA.

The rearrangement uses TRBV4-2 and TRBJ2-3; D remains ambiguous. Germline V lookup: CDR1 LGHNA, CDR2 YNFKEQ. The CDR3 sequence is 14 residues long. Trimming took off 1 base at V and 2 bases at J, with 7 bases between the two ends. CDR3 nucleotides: TGTGCCAGCAGCCAAGTTACAGACACAGATACGCAGTATTTT. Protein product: CASSQVTDTDTQYF.

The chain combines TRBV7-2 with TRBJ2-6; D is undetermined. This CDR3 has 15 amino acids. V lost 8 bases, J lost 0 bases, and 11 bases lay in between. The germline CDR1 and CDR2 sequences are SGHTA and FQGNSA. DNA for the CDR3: TGTGCCAGCCCCTCTACAAGCTCTGGGGCCAACGTCCTGACTTTC. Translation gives CASPSTSSGANVLTF.

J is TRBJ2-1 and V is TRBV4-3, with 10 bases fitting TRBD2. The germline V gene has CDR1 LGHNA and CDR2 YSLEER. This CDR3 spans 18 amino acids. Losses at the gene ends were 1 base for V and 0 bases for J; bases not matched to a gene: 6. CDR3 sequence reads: CASSQGFASGSSYNEQFF. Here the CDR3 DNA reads TGCGCCAGCAGCCAAGGCTTCGCTAGCGGGAGCTCCTACAATGAGCAGTTCTTC.

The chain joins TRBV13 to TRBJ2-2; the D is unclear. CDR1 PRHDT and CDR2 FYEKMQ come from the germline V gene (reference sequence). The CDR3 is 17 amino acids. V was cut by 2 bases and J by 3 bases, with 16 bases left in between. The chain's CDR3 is CASSLSLGLRDTGELFF. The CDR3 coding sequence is TGTGCCAGCAGCTTAAGTCTCGGATTGCGTGACACCGGGGAGCTGTTTTTT.

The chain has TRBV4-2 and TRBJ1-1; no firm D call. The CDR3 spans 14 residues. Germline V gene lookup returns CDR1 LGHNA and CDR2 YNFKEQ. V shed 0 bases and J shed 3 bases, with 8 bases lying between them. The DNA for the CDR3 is TGTGCCAGCAGCCAAGATGTATACGACACTGAAGCTTTCTTT. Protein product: CASSQDVYDTEAFF.

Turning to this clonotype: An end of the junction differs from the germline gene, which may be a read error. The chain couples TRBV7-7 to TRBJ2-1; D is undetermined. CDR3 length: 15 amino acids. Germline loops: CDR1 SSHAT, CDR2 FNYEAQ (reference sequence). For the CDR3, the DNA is TGTGCTAGCAGCTTAAGTCCCGGCTCCTACAATGAGCAGTTCTTC. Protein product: CASSLSPGSYNEQFF.

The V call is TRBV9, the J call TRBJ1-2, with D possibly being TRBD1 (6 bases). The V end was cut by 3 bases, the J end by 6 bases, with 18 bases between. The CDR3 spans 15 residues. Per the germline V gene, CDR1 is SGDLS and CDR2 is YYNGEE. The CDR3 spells CASSAKDSFTNGYTF. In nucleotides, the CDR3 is TGTGCCAGCAGCGCGAAGGACAGTTTCACGAATGGCTACACCTTC. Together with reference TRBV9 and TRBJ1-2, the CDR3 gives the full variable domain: DSGVTQTPKHLITATGQRVTLRCSPRSGDLSVYWYQQSLDQGLQFLIQYYNGEERAKGNILERFSAQQFPDLHSELNLSSLELGDSALYFCASSAKDSFTNGYTFGSGTRLTVV.

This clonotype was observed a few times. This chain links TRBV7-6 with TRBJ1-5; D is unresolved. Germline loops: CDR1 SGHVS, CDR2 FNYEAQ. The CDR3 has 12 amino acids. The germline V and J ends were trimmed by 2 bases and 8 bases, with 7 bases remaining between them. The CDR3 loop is CASSLFGEPQHF. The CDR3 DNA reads TGTGCCAGCAGCTTATTCGGGGAGCCCCAGCATTTT. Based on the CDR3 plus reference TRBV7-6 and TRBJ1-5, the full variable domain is GAGVSQSPRYKVTKRGQDVALRCDPISGHVSLYWYRQALGQGPEFLTYFNYEAQQDKSGLPNDRFSAERPEGSISTLTIQRTEQRDSAMYRCASSLFGEPQHFGDGTRLSIL.

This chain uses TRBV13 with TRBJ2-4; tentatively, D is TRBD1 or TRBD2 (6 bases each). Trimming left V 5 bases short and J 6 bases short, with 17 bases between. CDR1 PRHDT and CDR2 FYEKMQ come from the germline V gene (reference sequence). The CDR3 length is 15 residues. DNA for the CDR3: TGTGCCAGCAGCGCCGGGGGACACTCTTTAAACATTCAGTACTTC. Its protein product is CASSAGGHSLNIQYF. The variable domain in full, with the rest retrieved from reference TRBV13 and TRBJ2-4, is AAGVIQSPRHLIKEKRETATLKCYPIPRHDTVYWYQQGPGQDPQFLISFYEKMQSDKGSIPDRFSAQQFSDYHSELNMSSLELGDSALYFCASSAGGHSLNIQYFGAGTRLSVL.

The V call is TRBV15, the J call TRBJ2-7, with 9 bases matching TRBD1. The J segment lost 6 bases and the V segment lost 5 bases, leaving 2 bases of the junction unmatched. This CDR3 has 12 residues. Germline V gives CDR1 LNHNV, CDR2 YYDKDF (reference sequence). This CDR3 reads CATSGTGREQYF. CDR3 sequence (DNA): TGTGCCACCAGCGGGACAGGGCGCGAGCAGTACTTC.

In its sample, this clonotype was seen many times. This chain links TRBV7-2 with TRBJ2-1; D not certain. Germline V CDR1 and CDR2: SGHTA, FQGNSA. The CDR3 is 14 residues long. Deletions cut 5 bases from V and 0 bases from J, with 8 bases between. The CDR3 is CASSHGPSYNEQFF. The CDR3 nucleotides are TGTGCCAGCAGCCACGGGCCCTCCTACAATGAGCAGTTCTTC. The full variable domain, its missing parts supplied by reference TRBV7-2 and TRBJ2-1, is GAGVSQSPSNKVTEKGKDVELRCDPISGHTALYWYRQSLGQGLEFLIYFQGNSAPDKSGLPSDRFSAERTGGSVSTLTIQRTQQEDSAVYLCASSHGPSYNEQFFGPGTRLTVL.

This CDR3 reads CASSTSPRGYSNQPQHF. The CDR3 DNA reads TGTGCCAGTAGTACCTCCCCCAGGGGGTATAGCAATCAGCCCCAGCATTTT. The V gene is TRBV19, the J gene TRBJ1-5; 7 positions match TRBD1. The CDR3 loop spans 17 amino acids. V was pared by 4 bases and J by 0 bases, with 9 bases of the junction left unmatched. Germline CDR1 LNHDA, CDR2 SQIVND (reference sequence).

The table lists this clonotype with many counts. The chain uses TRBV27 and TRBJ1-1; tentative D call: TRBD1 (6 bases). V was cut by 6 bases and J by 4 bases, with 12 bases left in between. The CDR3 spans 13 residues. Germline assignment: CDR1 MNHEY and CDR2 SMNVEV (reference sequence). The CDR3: CASRPTGSTEAFF. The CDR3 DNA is TGTGCCAGCAGACCTACAGGGAGCACTGAAGCTTTCTTT.

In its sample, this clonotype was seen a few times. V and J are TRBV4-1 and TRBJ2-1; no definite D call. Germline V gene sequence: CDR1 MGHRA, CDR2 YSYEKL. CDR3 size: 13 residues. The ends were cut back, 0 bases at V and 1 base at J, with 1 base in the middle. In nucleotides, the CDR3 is TGCGCCAGCAGCCAAGAATCCTACAATGAGCAGTTCTTC. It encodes CASSQESYNEQFF.

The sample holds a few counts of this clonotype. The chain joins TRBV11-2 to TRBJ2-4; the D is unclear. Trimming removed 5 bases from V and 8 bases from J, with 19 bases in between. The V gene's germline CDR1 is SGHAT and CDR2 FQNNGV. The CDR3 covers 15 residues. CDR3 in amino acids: CASSPSHLSSHIQYF. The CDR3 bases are TGTGCCAGCAGCCCGAGTCACCTGAGCTCCCACATTCAGTACTTC. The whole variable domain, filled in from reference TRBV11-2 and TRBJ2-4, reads EAGVAQSPRYKIIEKRQSVAFWCNPISGHATLYWYQQILGQGPKLLIQFQNNGVVDDSQLPKDRFSAERLKGVDSTLKIQPAKLEDSAVYLCASSPSHLSSHIQYFGAGTRLSVL.

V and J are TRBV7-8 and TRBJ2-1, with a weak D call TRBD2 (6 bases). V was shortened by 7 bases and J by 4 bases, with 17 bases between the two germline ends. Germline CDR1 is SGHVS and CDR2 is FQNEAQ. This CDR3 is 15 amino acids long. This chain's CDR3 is CASIHGGRDYNEQFF. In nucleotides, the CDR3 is TGTGCCAGCATCCACGGGGGTCGTGATTACAATGAGCAGTTCTTC.

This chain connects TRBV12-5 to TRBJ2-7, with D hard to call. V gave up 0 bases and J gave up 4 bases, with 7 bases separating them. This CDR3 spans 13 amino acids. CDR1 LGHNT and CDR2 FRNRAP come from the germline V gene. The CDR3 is CASGLVVGYEQYF. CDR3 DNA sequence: TGTGCTAGTGGTTTGGTAGTCGGGTACGAGCAGTACTTC.